Below, 27 T cell receptor beta chains from the same sample are listed, as sequenced in a study of technical replicates of blood from a few donors. This table comes from immunoSEQ multiplex PCR, and its TCRdb copy is limited to in-frame clones, with some not included. The data contain 81,000 or so clones, 95% to 97% of them seen just once; the ten biggest clones take up around 0.2%. The sample was T cells isolated from PBMCs. The receptors come from a human donor in good health.

The gene calls are TRBV5-4 and TRBJ2-5; possible D gene TRBD1, 5 bases. Germline V lookup: CDR1 SGHNT, CDR2 YYREEE (reference sequence). The V end lost 3 bases, the J end lost 5 bases, and 11 bases lay between the germline ends. CDR3 length: 13 residues. In DNA, the CDR3 is TGTGCCAGCAGCTCTCAGGGCGGCGAGACCCAGTACTTC. Its protein product is CASSSQGGETQYF. The whole variable domain, filled in from reference TRBV5-4 and TRBJ2-5, reads ETGVTQSPTHLIKTRGQQVTLRCSSQSGHNTVSWYQQALGQGPQFIFQYYREEENGRGNFPPRFSGLQFPNYSSELNVNALELDDSALYLCASSSQGGETQYFGPGTRLLVL.

The rearrangement joins TRBV5-1 to TRBJ1-4; a possible D gene is TRBD1 (5 bases). The CDR3 extends over 13 amino acids. V lost 8 bases and J lost 5, with 13 bases in between. The germline V gene encodes CDR1 SGHRS and CDR2 YFSETQ. The CDR3 nucleotides read TGCGCCAGTCAGGACACCAACAATGAAAAACTGTTTTTT. Translated, it gives CASQDTNNEKLFF.

A few counts support this clone. The J gene is TRBJ2-7, the V gene TRBV2, with a tentative D call TRBD1 (5 bases). Per germline, CDR1 SNHLY and CDR2 FYNNEI. The length of the CDR3 is 12 residues. V lost 7 bases, J lost 3 bases, and 10 bases lay in between. The CDR3 nucleotides read TGTGCCAGCAAAGACAGTCGCTACGAGCAGTACTTC. Its translation is CASKDSRYEQYF.

The chain joins TRBV19 to TRBJ2-7; 8 nucleotides align to TRBD1. The germline gives CDR1 LNHDA, CDR2 SQIVND (reference sequence). Losses at the gene ends were 4 bases for V and 7 bases for J; bases not matched to a gene: 12. CDR3 length: 15 residues. The CDR3: CASSTGGVGLTEQYF. The DNA of the CDR3 is TGTGCCAGTAGTACAGGGGGCGTAGGCCTTACGGAGCAGTACTTC.

V and J are TRBV4-1 and TRBJ2-1; TRBD1 might be the D (5 bases). The CDR3 has 11 amino acids. Trimming shortened V by 3 bases and J by 10 bases, and 7 bases separated the two germline ends. The germline V gene encodes CDR1 MGHRA and CDR2 YSYEKL. The CDR3 is CASSQTVEQFF. In DNA, the CDR3 is TGCGCCAGCAGCCAGACAGTGGAGCAGTTCTTC.

V and J are TRBV6-6 and TRBJ1-4, with 7 bases fitting TRBD1. Germline V gives CDR1 MNHNY, CDR2 SVGAGI (reference sequence). The CDR3 consists of 14 residues. V lost 5 bases and J lost 5; bases outside the gene matches: 5. The CDR3 reads CASSQGTANEKLFF. In DNA, the CDR3 is TGTGCCAGCAGTCAGGGGACAGCGAATGAAAAACTGTTTTTT.

The V and J genes are TRBV29-1 and TRBJ2-7; TRBD2 is a possible D gene (6 bases). Per the germline V gene, CDR1 is SQVTM and CDR2 is ANQGSEA. With 6 bases removed from V and 2 bases from J, the gap between germline ends came to 14 bases. This CDR3 is 13 amino acids long. DNA of the CDR3: TGCAGCGTCGCAACGAGACTAGCCTACGAGCAGTACTTC. Amino acid sequence: CSVATRLAYEQYF.

This rearrangement joins TRBV6-5 to TRBJ1-1; D possibly corresponds to TRBD1 (5 bases). Germline values: CDR1 MNHEY, CDR2 SVGAGI. CDR3 length: 14 amino acids. V was shortened by 7 bases and J by 1 base, with 13 bases between the two germline ends. The CDR3 DNA reads TGTGCCAGCATTCAATCCAGGGAGAACACTGAAGCTTTCTTT. It translates to CASIQSRENTEAFF.

J is TRBJ1-4 and V is TRBV9; 7 bases are shared with TRBD1. Losses at the gene ends were 0 bases for V and 8 bases for J; bases not matched to a gene: 4. The germline V gene has CDR1 SGDLS and CDR2 YYNGEE. This CDR3 spans 14 amino acids. CDR3 in amino acids: CASSVVQGKEKLFF. CDR3 nucleotide sequence: TGTGCCAGCAGCGTAGTACAGGGGAAGGAAAAACTGTTTTTT. The full variable domain, in which reference TRBV9 and TRBJ1-4 provide the parts outside the CDR3, is DSGVTQTPKHLITATGQRVTLRCSPRSGDLSVYWYQQSLDQGLQFLIQYYNGEERAKGNILERFSAQQFPDLHSELNLSSLELGDSALYFCASSVVQGKEKLFFGSGTQLSVL.

The chain uses TRBV19 and TRBJ2-5; D gene unclear. Germline CDR1 and CDR2: LNHDA and SQIVND (reference sequence). The CDR3 runs 11 residues. Trimming shortened V by 3 bases and J by 5 bases, and 4 bases separated the two germline ends. The CDR3 reads CASSISETQYF. In DNA, the CDR3 is TGTGCCAGTAGTATCTCCGAGACCCAGTACTTC.

V and J are TRBV28 and TRBJ2-1; D may be TRBD1 (5 bases). V lost 5 bases and J 0 bases, leaving 17 bases between the germline ends. The CDR3 loop spans 17 amino acids. The germline V gene encodes CDR1 MDHEN and CDR2 SYDVKM. The CDR3 DNA reads TGTGCCAGCAGTGGAGCCATCGGACAAAACTCCTACAATGAGCAGTTCTTC. Protein sequence: CASSGAIGQNSYNEQFF.

The V call is TRBV29-1, the J call TRBJ1-3, with 7 positions matching TRBD1. V was pared by 6 bases and J by 0 bases, with 2 bases of the junction left unmatched. This CDR3 region has 13 residues. Germline CDR1 and CDR2: SQVTM and ANQGSEA. The CDR3 nucleotides are TGCAGCGTAGGGACAGACTCTGGAAACACCATATATTTT. Its translation is CSVGTDSGNTIYF.

This clone turned up a few times. The chain has TRBV2 and TRBJ2-2; 10 bases agree with TRBD2. The length of the CDR3 is 15 residues. Trimming at V came to 6 bases and at J to 5 bases, leaving 6 bases not matched to a gene. CDR1 and CDR2 from the germline V gene are SNHLY and FYNNEI. The CDR3 loop reads CASRTLAGATGELFF. DNA for the CDR3: TGTGCCAGCAGGACCCTAGCGGGAGCGACCGGGGAGCTGTTTTTT.

This chain links TRBV7-9 with TRBJ2-3; D is unclear. The CDR3 contains 19 residues. CDR1 SEHNR and CDR2 FQNEAQ come from the germline V gene (reference sequence). V lost 0 bases to trimming and J lost 1 base, with 20 bases between them. CDR3 protein: CASSLARSYVADRTDTQYF. The CDR3 DNA follows: TGTGCCAGCAGCTTAGCCCGGAGTTACGTCGCCGACCGCACAGATACGCAGTATTTT.

This chain links TRBV27 with TRBJ2-7; D unclear. Deletions cut 4 bases from V and 2 bases from J, with 12 bases between. The CDR3 has 14 residues. Germline V CDR1 and CDR2: MNHEY, SMNVEV (reference sequence). DNA for the CDR3: TGTGCCAGCAGTTCTACACTAAGACCCTACGAGCAGTACTTC. Translated: CASSSTLRPYEQYF.

This clone was picked up one time. The chain links TRBV5-4 to TRBJ2-1, with 7 bases fitting TRBD2. The CDR3 loop spans 14 amino acids. Germline V gene lookup returns CDR1 SGHNT and CDR2 YYREEE (reference sequence). The ends lost 0 bases at V and 8 bases at J; junction bases unmatched: 5. CDR3 DNA sequence: TGTGCCAGCAGCTTGGCGCGGGAGTTCGATGAGCAGTTCTTC. It encodes CASSLAREFDEQFF.

The genes are TRBV6-5 and TRBJ1-1; TRBD1 agrees at 8 bases. Germline trimming cut 0 bases from V and 11 bases from J; bases unmatched to any gene: 11. Germline V gene sequence: CDR1 MNHEY, CDR2 SVGAGI. The CDR3 sequence is 15 residues long. The CDR3 sequence: CASSYSRTGTMKAFF. The CDR3 coding sequence is TGTGCCAGCAGTTACTCGAGGACAGGGACTATGAAGGCTTTCTTT.

The chain is built from TRBV5-1 and TRBJ2-5; 7 positions match TRBD2. The CDR3 loop spans 15 amino acids. The V gene end was trimmed by 1 base and the J gene end by 1 base; junction bases not matched to a gene: 4. Germline CDR1 and CDR2: SGHRS and YFSETQ. The DNA of the CDR3 is TGCGCCAGCAGCTTGTGGGGAGGGCCCCAAGAGACCCAGTACTTC. Its protein is CASSLWGGPQETQYF. Drawing the rest from reference TRBV5-1 and TRBJ2-5, the complete variable domain is KAGVTQTPRYLIKTRGQQVTLSCSPISGHRSVSWYQQTPGQGLQFLFEYFSETQRNKGNFPGRFSGRQFSNSRSEMNVSTLELGDSALYLCASSLWGGPQETQYFGPGTRLLVL.

J is TRBJ2-1 and V is TRBV5-1, with unresolved D. The CDR3 is made up of 15 amino acids. The germline V gene has CDR1 SGHRS and CDR2 YFSETQ. V dropped 7 bases and J dropped 0 bases, with 14 bases sitting between them. The CDR3 nucleotides are TGCGCCAGCCGTGAAGATCCGAGCTCCTACAATGAGCAGTTCTTC. Translation: CASREDPSSYNEQFF. The variable domain in full, completed from reference TRBV5-1 and TRBJ2-1, reads KAGVTQTPRYLIKTRGQQVTLSCSPISGHRSVSWYQQTPGQGLQFLFEYFSETQRNKGNFPGRFSGRQFSNSRSEMNVSTLELGDSALYLCASREDPSSYNEQFFGPGTRLTVL.

This clone occurred once. This chain connects TRBV5-1 to TRBJ2-1; D is perhaps TRBD2 (6 bases). There are 13 residues in the CDR3. Trimming stripped 2 bases from V and 9 bases from J, with 12 bases between. The germline V gene has CDR1 SGHRS and CDR2 YFSETQ. The CDR3, as DNA: TGCGCCAGCAGCTTTTCTAGCGACGGTGAGCAGTTCTTC. As protein: CASSFSSDGEQFF.

The rearrangement links TRBV6-6 to TRBJ2-7; 9 nucleotides match TRBD1. The CDR3 has 15 amino acids. The ends lost 3 bases at V and 2 bases at J; junction bases unmatched: 5. The germline gives CDR1 MNHNY, CDR2 SVGAGI (reference sequence). The CDR3 reads CASSYAGTGPYEQYF. The CDR3 DNA is TGTGCCAGCAGTTATGCCGGGACAGGGCCCTACGAGCAGTACTTC.

The chain has TRBV11-2 and TRBJ2-5, with TRBD2 matching over 8 bases. The CDR3 loop spans 17 amino acids. J gave up 4 bases and V 0 bases, and 10 bases lay outside the gene matches. Germline CDR1 SGHAT, CDR2 FQNNGV. The DNA of the CDR3 is TGTGCCAGCAGCTTAGATAAGGATAGCGGGGATGGAGAGACCCAGTACTTC. Its protein is CASSLDKDSGDGETQYF.

The chain couples TRBV28 to TRBJ1-1; D gene unclear. Per germline, CDR1 MDHEN and CDR2 SYDVKM. The CDR3 spans 13 residues. The ends were cut back, 3 bases at V and 4 bases at J, with 9 bases in the middle. CDR3 residues: CASSFGILTEAFF. The DNA of the CDR3 is TGTGCCAGCAGTTTCGGGATCCTCACTGAAGCTTTCTTT.

V is TRBV21-1 and J is TRBJ2-7; TRBD1, the D gene given by the table, was not confirmed from the DNA. TRBV21-1 has pseudogene status. The CDR3 length is 15 residues. This CDR3 reads CASSNHWQVPHEQYF. CDR3 nucleotides: TGTGCCAGCAGCAACCATTGGCAGGTGCCTCACGAGCAGTACTTC.

This chain uses TRBV28 with TRBJ1-2; 11 bases are shared with TRBD1. V shed 4 bases, J shed 4 bases, and the junction held 11 bases outside the gene matches. CDR1 is MDHEN and CDR2 is SYDVKM in the germline V gene. The CDR3 has 17 residues. The CDR3: CASSSPGTGGSGYGYTF. The CDR3 bases are TGTGCCAGCAGTTCCCCGGGGACAGGGGGTTCTGGCTATGGCTACACCTTC.

This sequence joins TRBV9 and TRBJ2-3; D might be TRBD2 (7 bases). Germline-derived CDR1 and CDR2 are SGDLS and YYNGEE. Trimming shortened V by 0 bases and J by 2 bases, and 10 bases separated the two germline ends. The CDR3 is made up of 15 amino acids. The CDR3, as DNA: TGTGCCAGCAGCGTAGCGGGGGGCAACACAGATACGCAGTATTTT. Its protein product is CASSVAGGNTDTQYF.

The chain uses TRBV29-1 and TRBJ1-2; 10 positions agree with TRBD1. In germline, CDR1 is SQVTM, CDR2 ANQGSEA. V lost 0 bases and J lost 5; bases outside the gene matches: 15. The CDR3 consists of 18 residues. CDR3 coding DNA: TGCAGCGTTGAAGATTGGGGGAGGACAGGGGGTGACTTTTATGGCTACACCTTC. The encoded protein is CSVEDWGRTGGDFYGYTF.